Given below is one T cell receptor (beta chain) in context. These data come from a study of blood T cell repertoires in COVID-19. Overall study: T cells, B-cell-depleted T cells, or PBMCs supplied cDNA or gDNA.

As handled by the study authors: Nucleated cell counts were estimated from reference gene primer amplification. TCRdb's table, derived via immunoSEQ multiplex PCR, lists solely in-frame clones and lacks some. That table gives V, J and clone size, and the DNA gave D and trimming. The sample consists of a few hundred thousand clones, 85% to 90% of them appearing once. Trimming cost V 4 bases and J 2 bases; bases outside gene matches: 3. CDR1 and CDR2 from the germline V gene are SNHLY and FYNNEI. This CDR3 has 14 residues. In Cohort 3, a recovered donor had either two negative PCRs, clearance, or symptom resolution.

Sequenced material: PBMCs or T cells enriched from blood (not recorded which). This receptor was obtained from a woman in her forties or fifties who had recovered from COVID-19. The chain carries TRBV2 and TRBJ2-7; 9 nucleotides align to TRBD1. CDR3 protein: CASSGQGGTYEQYF. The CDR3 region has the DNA TGTGCCAGCAGTGGACAGGGGGGGACCTACGAGCAGTACTTC.